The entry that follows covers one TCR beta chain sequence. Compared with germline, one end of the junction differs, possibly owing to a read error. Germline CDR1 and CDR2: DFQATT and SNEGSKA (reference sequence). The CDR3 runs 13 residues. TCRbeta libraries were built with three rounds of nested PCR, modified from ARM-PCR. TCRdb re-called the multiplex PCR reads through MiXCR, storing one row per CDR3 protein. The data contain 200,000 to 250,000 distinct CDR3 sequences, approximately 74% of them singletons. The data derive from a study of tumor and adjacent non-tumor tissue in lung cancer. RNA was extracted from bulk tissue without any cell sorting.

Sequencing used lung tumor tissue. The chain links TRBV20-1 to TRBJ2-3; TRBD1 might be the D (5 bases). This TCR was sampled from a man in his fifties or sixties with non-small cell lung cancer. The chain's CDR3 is CSASLWGTETQYF. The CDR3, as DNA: TGCAGTGCTAGTTTATGGGGCACAGAAACGCAGTATTTT.